Listed here are 13 T cell receptor beta chains from one sample, sequenced in a study of T-cell reconstitution after alpha-beta-depleted transplantation in children. Using unique molecular identifiers, the investigators prepared the TCRbeta library. TCRdb itself ran the PCR reads through MiXCR, one entry per CDR3 protein. The sample consists of some 500,000 distinct CDR3 sequences, about a sixth of them appearing once. The sample in question was PBMCs from the stem cell graft donor, obtained from the stem cell graft. The receptors here all came from a human donor who donated a stem cell graft to a child with acute lymphoblastic leukemia.

The CDR3 DNA is TGTGCCAGCAGTACCGGACAGGGGTCAGATACGCAGTATTTT. It is translated as CASSTGQGSDTQYF. V is TRBV27 and J is TRBJ2-3, with 9 nucleotides matching TRBD1. Germline V gene lookup returns CDR1 MNHEY and CDR2 SMNVEV (reference sequence). V dropped 5 bases and J dropped 4; count of bases not matched to a gene: 4. The CDR3 has 14 residues.

The rearrangement joins TRBV19 to TRBJ1-5; possibly TRBD1 for D (6 bases). V was clipped by 3 bases and J by 4 bases, with 13 bases between them. Germline CDR1 reads LNHDA; CDR2 reads SQIVND (reference sequence). CDR3 length equals 15 residues. The DNA for the CDR3 is TGTGCCAGTAGTATCTTGCCAGGGGCAAATCAGCCCCAGCATTTT. Its translation is CASSILPGANQPQHF.

This clonotype was observed a few times. The chain uses TRBV7-9 and TRBJ2-7; 12 bases align to TRBD2. This CDR3 has 15 amino acids. Germline V gene data show CDR1 as SEHNR and CDR2 as FQNEAQ (reference sequence). V was pared by 5 bases and J by 5 bases, with 7 bases of the junction left unmatched. CDR3: CASSETSGSLNEQYF. The CDR3 DNA reads TGTGCCAGCAGCGAGACTAGCGGGAGCTTAAACGAGCAGTACTTC. The whole variable domain, filled in from reference TRBV7-9 and TRBJ2-7, reads DTGVSQNPRHKITKRGQNVTFRCDPISEHNRLYWYRQTLGQGPEFLTYFQNEAQLEKSRLLSDRFSAERPKGSFSTLEIQRTEQGDSAMYLCASSETSGSLNEQYFGPGTRLTVT.

In DNA, the CDR3 is TGTGCCAGCTCACCAAGTGCCGAGAATCAGCCCCAGCATTTT. It yields the protein CASSPSAENQPQHF. The chain uses TRBV18 and TRBJ1-5; no definite D call. Germline V CDR1 and CDR2: KGHSH, LQKENI. This CDR3 comprises 14 residues. Trimming removed 2 bases at V and 4 bases at J, with 9 bases between.

This clonotype showed up just a few times. The genes are TRBV4-1 and TRBJ2-7; 8 bases fit TRBD1. Germline V lookup: CDR1 MGHRA, CDR2 YSYEKL. This CDR3 is 14 amino acids long. Trimming took 5 bases from V and 4 from J; bases not matched to a gene: 7. The CDR3 loop is CASSIQTGVYEQYF. The CDR3 DNA sequence: TGCGCCAGCAGCATTCAGACAGGGGTGTACGAGCAGTACTTC.

There are a few counts of this clonotype. V and J are TRBV10-2 and TRBJ2-5, with 7 bases aligning to TRBD2. CDR1 and CDR2 (germline): WSHSY, SAAADI. The length of the CDR3 is 12 residues. Trimming at V came to 8 bases and at J to 5 bases, leaving 5 bases not matched to a gene. CDR3 loop: CASWGGYETQYF. In DNA form, the CDR3 reads TGCGCCAGCTGGGGGGGGTACGAGACCCAGTACTTC.

The chain couples TRBV6-5 to TRBJ2-1; TRBD2 matches 7 bases. The germline V gene encodes CDR1 MNHEY and CDR2 SVGAGI. The V gene end was trimmed by 0 bases and the J gene end by 2 bases; junction bases not matched to a gene: 1. The CDR3 has 15 residues. CDR3 sequence: CASSYSSGPYNEQFF. The CDR3 DNA reads TGTGCCAGCAGTTACTCTAGCGGGCCCTACAATGAGCAGTTCTTC.

The sample holds a few counts of this clonotype. The gene calls are TRBV15 and TRBJ2-7; 9 bases align to TRBD1. In germline, CDR1 is LNHNV, CDR2 YYDKDF (reference sequence). V gave up 2 bases and J gave up 6 bases; unmatched junction bases: 8. The CDR3 contains 15 residues. As DNA, the CDR3 is TGTGCCACCAGCAGAAGCCGGGACAGGGTAAGCGAGCAGTACTTC. Translation gives CATSRSRDRVSEQYF.

The sample holds a few counts of this clonotype. The CDR3 loop reads CSAPQGIYGYTF. Here the CDR3 DNA reads TGCAGTGCTCCACAGGGCATCTATGGCTACACCTTC. V is TRBV20-1 and J is TRBJ1-2; D is perhaps TRBD1 (6 bases). V lost 5 bases and J lost 4, with 11 bases in between. Germline V lookup: CDR1 DFQATT, CDR2 SNEGSKA (reference sequence). The CDR3 consists of 12 residues.

The chain carries TRBV24-1 and TRBJ2-1; possibly TRBD2 for D (6 bases). This CDR3 has 16 amino acids. CDR1 is KGHDR and CDR2 is SFDVKD in the germline V gene. The V end was cut by 2 bases, the J end by 7 bases, with 17 bases between. CDR3 sequence reads: CATSDYGRGSRNEQFF. The DNA of the CDR3 is TGTGCCACCAGTGATTACGGCCGGGGGTCGAGGAATGAGCAGTTCTTC.

The CDR3 DNA sequence: TGCAGTGAAACACTAGCGGGCCCCTCCTACGAGCAGTACTTC. Protein sequence: CSETLAGPSYEQYF. V gene TRBV20-1 combines with J gene TRBJ2-7; 9 nucleotides match TRBD2. Germline trimming cut 7 bases from V and 0 bases from J; bases unmatched to any gene: 7. The CDR3 has 14 residues. The germline CDR1 and CDR2 sequences are DFQATT and SNEGSKA (reference sequence).

The CDR3: CASSLGASGSSYNEQFF. The CDR3 DNA reads as TGTGCCAGCAGCTTAGGTGCTAGCGGGAGCTCCTACAATGAGCAGTTCTTC. The chain links TRBV7-9 to TRBJ2-1; 10 nucleotides agree with TRBD2. The V gene's germline CDR1 is SEHNR and CDR2 FQNEAQ (reference sequence). V dropped 1 base and J dropped 0; count of bases not matched to a gene: 3. The CDR3 length is 17 residues.

This clonotype was recorded once. The rearrangement joins TRBV27 to TRBJ2-1; the match to TRBD1 covers 10 bases. V trimming: 2 bases; J trimming: 9 bases; junction bases outside the gene matches: 4. Germline V gives CDR1 MNHEY, CDR2 SMNVEV (reference sequence). The CDR3 extends over 14 amino acids. This chain's CDR3 is CASSLGTGAIEQFF. Written as DNA, the CDR3 is TGTGCCAGCAGTTTAGGGACAGGGGCGATTGAGCAGTTCTTC.